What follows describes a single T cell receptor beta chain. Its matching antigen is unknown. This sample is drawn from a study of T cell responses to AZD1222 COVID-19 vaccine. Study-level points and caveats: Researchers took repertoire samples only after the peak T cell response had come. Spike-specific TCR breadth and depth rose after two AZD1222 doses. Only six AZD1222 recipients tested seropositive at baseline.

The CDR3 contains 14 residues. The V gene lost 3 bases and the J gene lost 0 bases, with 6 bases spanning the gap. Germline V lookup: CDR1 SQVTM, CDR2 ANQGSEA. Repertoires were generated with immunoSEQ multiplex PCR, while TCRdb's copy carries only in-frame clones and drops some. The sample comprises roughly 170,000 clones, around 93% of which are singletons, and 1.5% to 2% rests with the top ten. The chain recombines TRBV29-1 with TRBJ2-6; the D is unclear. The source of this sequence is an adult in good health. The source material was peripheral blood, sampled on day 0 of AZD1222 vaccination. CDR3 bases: TGCAGCGTTGAGGAGTTCTCTGGGGCCAACGTCCTGACTTTC. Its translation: CSVEEFSGANVLTF.